Sequencing of this TCR beta chain was carried out in a study of regulatory T cells in long-lasting Graves disease. Investigators prepared the TCR beta libraries by applying iRepertoire HTBI primers and Arm-PCR of CDR3 regions. TCRdb itself ran the multiplex PCR reads through MiXCR, one entry per CDR3 protein. The table has about 310,000 distinct CDR3 sequences, roughly 21% seen once. Ten or more counts support this clonotype. As to time point: persistent/refractory GD, antithyroid drugs over 5 years with positive TRAb. From PBMCs, RNA was extracted and then used to make the TCR library. The CDR3 has 13 amino acids. Trimming removed 10 bases from V and 4 bases from J, with 11 bases in between.

The TCR comes from a female donor with Graves disease. The rearrangement joins TRBV12-3 or TRBV12-4 to TRBJ2-6; possible D gene TRBD2, 5 bases. Material: peripheral blood mononuclear cells (PBMCs), obtained when the disease was refractory, from a patient treated with antithyroid drugs. The CDR3 reads CATGLSGANVLTF. CDR3 DNA: TGTGCCACCGGACTTTCCGGGGCCAACGTCCTGACTTTC.